These 22 T cell receptor beta chains were sequenced from one sample in a study of shared clonotypes between healthy human individuals. Sequenced by immunoSEQ multiplex PCR; TCRdb stores in-frame clones only, minus some. The sample has over 2 million clones, approximately 95% seen once; the top ten hold roughly 0.13%. Sequencing was performed on naive CD4+ T cells sorted from blood. Regarding subset: CD45RA+ positively selected. The receptors originated from a man aged 18 to 30 in good health.

The chain couples TRBV5-4 to TRBJ2-7; D may be TRBD2 (6 bases). The CDR3 sequence is 14 residues long. Germline lookup yields CDR1 SGHNT and CDR2 YYREEE (reference sequence). Deletions cut 4 bases from V and 5 bases from J, with 16 bases between. CDR3 bases: TGTGCCAGCAGCAGGGAAGGGACTTTAAACGAGCAGTACTTC. This gives the protein CASSREGTLNEQYF.

This CDR3 is CASSQGQRTEKLFF. CDR3 nucleotides: TGTGCCAGCAGCCAGGGACAAAGGACTGAAAAACTGTTTTTT. The rearrangement joins TRBV9 to TRBJ1-4, with a weak D call TRBD1 (6 bases). V lost 4 bases, J lost 7 bases, and 14 bases lay in between. CDR1 is SGDLS and CDR2 is YYNGEE in the germline V gene. CDR3 length equals 14 residues.

The CDR3 DNA reads as TGTGCCAGCGCGATCCAACAGGAGATCTATGGCTACACCTTC. Its translation is CASAIQQEIYGYTF. The chain carries TRBV2 and TRBJ1-2; tentatively, D is TRBD1 (5 bases). Trimming pared 8 bases from V and 4 bases from J, leaving 17 bases between. CDR1 is SNHLY and CDR2 is FYNNEI in the germline V gene. The CDR3 runs 14 residues. The full variable domain, rest sourced from reference TRBV2 and TRBJ1-2, is EPEVTQTPSHQVTQMGQEVILRCVPISNHLYFYWYRQILGQKVEFLVSFYNNEISEKSEIFDDQFSVERPDGSNFTLKIRSTKLEDSAMYFCASAIQQEIYGYTFGSGTRLTVV.

The chain combines TRBV7-2 with TRBJ1-5, with a weak D call TRBD1 (6 bases). This CDR3 contains 13 residues. Germline values: CDR1 SGHTA, CDR2 FQGNSA. The ends were cut back, 3 bases at V and 9 bases at J, with 12 bases in the middle. This chain's CDR3 is CASSLGGRAPQHF. In DNA form, the CDR3 reads TGTGCCAGCAGCTTGGGGGGGCGGGCGCCCCAGCATTTT. Complete variable domain (other parts from reference TRBV7-2 and TRBJ1-5): GAGVSQSPSNKVTEKGKDVELRCDPISGHTALYWYRQSLGQGLEFLIYFQGNSAPDKSGLPSDRFSAERTGGSVSTLTIQRTQQEDSAVYLCASSLGGRAPQHFGDGTRLSIL.

V and J are TRBV19 and TRBJ2-7; TRBD2 agrees at 7 bases. This CDR3 is built from 14 residues. Germline trimming cut 5 bases from V and 6 bases from J; bases unmatched to any gene: 10. CDR1 and CDR2 (germline): LNHDA, SQIVND (reference sequence). The CDR3 nucleotides are TGTGCCAGTAGTCTCTCCGGACTAGGCGGCGAGCAGTACTTC. This gives the protein CASSLSGLGGEQYF. Complete variable domain (other parts from reference TRBV19 and TRBJ2-7): DGGITQSPKYLFRKEGQNVTLSCEQNLNHDAMYWYRQDPGQGLRLIYYSQIVNDFQKGDIAEGYSVSREKKESFPLTVTSAQKNPTAFYLCASSLSGLGGEQYFGPGTRLTVT.

This chain joins TRBV27 and TRBJ2-7, with D possibly matching TRBD2 (6 bases). Germline-derived CDR1 and CDR2 are MNHEY and SMNVEV (reference sequence). This CDR3 spans 16 amino acids. Trimming stripped 5 bases from V and 6 bases from J, with 23 bases between. The CDR3 here is CASSTSGGSFFGEQYF. CDR3 DNA sequence: TGTGCCAGCAGTACCTCTGGGGGGAGTTTTTTCGGCGAGCAGTACTTC.

The chain recombines TRBV11-2 with TRBJ1-1; possibly TRBD1 for D (6 bases). The CDR3 is made up of 15 amino acids. V lost 4 bases and J lost 0, with 12 bases in between. Germline CDR1 is SGHAT and CDR2 is FQNNGV. The DNA of the CDR3 is TGTGCCAGCAGCTCAACCGGGACATTGAACACTGAAGCTTTCTTT. Translation: CASSSTGTLNTEAFF.

Comments on this clone: Other DNA sequences in this sample translate to the same CDR3. The chain has TRBV30 and TRBJ1-5, with 8 bases identical to TRBD1. Trimming at V came to 2 bases and at J to 1 base, leaving 1 base not matched to a gene. Germline V CDR1 and CDR2: GTSNPN, SVGIG (reference sequence). CDR3 size: 14 residues. Here the CDR3 reads CAWSRTGSNQPQHF. The CDR3 DNA sequence: TGTGCCTGGAGTCGGACAGGGAGCAATCAGCCCCAGCATTTT.

This chain uses TRBV2 with TRBJ1-5; TRBD1 matches 10 bases. This CDR3 spans 15 amino acids. V lost 4 bases, J lost 6 bases, and 6 bases stayed unmatched. Germline V gene lookup returns CDR1 SNHLY and CDR2 FYNNEI. CDR3 protein: CASSVGGTGVQPQHF. DNA for the CDR3: TGTGCCAGCAGTGTAGGAGGGACAGGGGTTCAGCCCCAGCATTTT.

Details on this clone: At the DNA level, this CDR3 is encoded by other sequences in the same sample as well. The chain is built from TRBV10-1 and TRBJ1-2; possible D gene TRBD1, 6 bases. This CDR3 spans 13 amino acids. The V and J ends lost 0 bases and 7 bases respectively, with 9 bases between them. From germline, CDR1 is WNHNN and CDR2 SYGVQD (reference sequence). The CDR3 DNA reads TGCGCCAGCAGTGAGTCTAGGGGGGGTGGCTACACCTTC. It encodes CASSESRGGGYTF.

The chain joins TRBV19 to TRBJ2-7, with 9 bases lining up with TRBD1. The germline V gene encodes CDR1 LNHDA and CDR2 SQIVND (reference sequence). The CDR3 is 16 amino acids. V shed 7 bases, J shed 4 bases, and the junction held 14 bases outside the gene matches. CDR3: CASTPRLGTGSYEQYF. The CDR3 DNA sequence: TGTGCCAGTACCCCCCGTCTCGGGACAGGGAGTTACGAGCAGTACTTC.

This chain uses TRBV19 with TRBJ1-6; D perhaps matches TRBD1 (5 bases). Trimming cost V 5 bases and J 8 bases, with 10 bases left between them. This CDR3 has 13 amino acids. CDR1 is LNHDA, CDR2 SQIVND, per germline (reference sequence). The CDR3 DNA sequence: TGTGCCAGTAGTGAACGAGGGGATTCACCCCTCCACTTT. Amino acid sequence: CASSERGDSPLHF.

This clone was picked up one time. The chain links TRBV10-3 to TRBJ1-1, with 7 bases lining up with TRBD1. CDR1 is ENHRY and CDR2 is SYGVKD in the germline V gene. V was pared by 0 bases and J by 6 bases, with 10 bases of the junction left unmatched. This CDR3 is built from 16 residues. The DNA of the CDR3 is TGTGCCATCAGTGAGTCCCCGGGACAGTCGTTGGCTGAAGCTTTCTTT. This sequence encodes CAISESPGQSLAEAFF.

About this clone: The same CDR3 is also encoded by other DNA sequences in this sample. The chain combines TRBV6-5 with TRBJ1-6, with unresolved D. Germline V gene sequence: CDR1 MNHEY, CDR2 SVGAGI. The V gene lost 0 bases and the J gene lost 5 bases, with 2 bases spanning the gap. The CDR3 sequence is 13 residues long. The CDR3 DNA reads TGTGCCAGCAGTTACTCTAATAATTCACCCCTCCACTTT. This encodes CASSYSNNSPLHF.

The V gene is TRBV18, the J gene TRBJ1-5; D is ambiguous. V lost 2 bases, J lost 7 bases, and 12 bases lay in between. Germline V CDR1 and CDR2: KGHSH, LQKENI. This CDR3 has 14 amino acids. The CDR3 sequence: CASSPRREIQPQHF. Here the CDR3 DNA reads TGTGCCAGCTCACCAAGGAGGGAAATCCAGCCCCAGCATTTT. Looking up the rest from reference TRBV18 and TRBJ1-5 gives the full variable domain: NAGVMQNPRHLVRRRGQEARLRCSPMKGHSHVYWYRQLPEEGLKFMVYLQKENIIDESGMPKERFSAEFPKEGPSILRIQQVVRGDSAAYFCASSPRREIQPQHFGDGTRLSIL.

This clone was seen only once. The chain employs TRBV5-1 and TRBJ2-3, with D tentatively TRBD2 (7 bases). V dropped 5 bases and J dropped 6 bases, with 19 bases sitting between them. This CDR3 is built from 15 residues. Germline values: CDR1 SGHRS, CDR2 YFSETQ. The CDR3 protein is CASRPIGGATDTQYF. CDR3 nucleotide sequence: TGCGCCAGCAGGCCAATTGGGGGGGCGACGGATACGCAGTATTTT.

The rearrangement joins TRBV4-3 to TRBJ2-2; 7 positions agree with TRBD1. With V trimmed by 3 bases and J by 6 bases, 7 bases remained unmatched. The CDR3 loop spans 15 amino acids. From germline, CDR1 is LGHNA and CDR2 YSLEER. This chain's CDR3 is CASSQYRGGAGELFF. CDR3 coding DNA: TGCGCCAGCAGCCAGTACAGGGGCGGCGCCGGGGAGCTGTTTTTT.

The chain links TRBV5-1 to TRBJ1-3, with 8 bases fitting TRBD1. V was clipped by 4 bases and J by 0 bases; unmatched bases: 6. The germline gives CDR1 SGHRS, CDR2 YFSETQ. The CDR3 spans 16 residues. CDR3 loop: CASSGSTGGSGNTIYF. As DNA, the CDR3 is TGCGCCAGCAGCGGGTCTACAGGGGGCTCTGGAAACACCATATATTTT.

This chain uses TRBV6-5 with TRBJ2-5; D ambiguous. The CDR3 consists of 14 residues. From germline, CDR1 is MNHEY and CDR2 SVGAGI. Trimming stripped 5 bases from V and 1 base from J, with 11 bases between. CDR3 coding DNA: TGTGCCAGCAGTATAGGGTCCCTCCAAGAGACCCAGTACTTC. Its protein is CASSIGSLQETQYF.

The CDR3 coding sequence is TGTGCCAGTAGTTTAAAGACAGGGGACTACGAGCAGTACTTC. This gives the protein CASSLKTGDYEQYF. This chain uses TRBV19 with TRBJ2-7; 8 positions agree with TRBD1. Germline V gene data show CDR1 as LNHDA and CDR2 as SQIVND (reference sequence). The junction had 6 bases not matched to a gene; V was cut back by 5 bases and J by 3 bases. The CDR3 has 14 amino acids.

The rearrangement joins TRBV6-6 to TRBJ2-7; D gene ambiguous. V lost 3 bases, J lost 1 base, and 7 bases lay in between. Germline assignment: CDR1 MNHNY and CDR2 SVGAGI (reference sequence). CDR3 length: 13 residues. DNA of the CDR3: TGTGCCAGCAGTTATGTTCCGTCCTACGAGCAGTACTTC. Translation: CASSYVPSYEQYF.

This chain connects TRBV19 to TRBJ2-7; 9 positions match TRBD1. V lost 5 bases, J lost 5 bases, and 10 bases stayed unmatched. Germline CDR1 and CDR2: LNHDA and SQIVND (reference sequence). This CDR3 is built from 15 residues. Here the CDR3 reads CASSQFTTGGNEQYF. In DNA, the CDR3 is TGTGCCAGTAGTCAATTCACGACAGGGGGTAACGAGCAGTACTTC.